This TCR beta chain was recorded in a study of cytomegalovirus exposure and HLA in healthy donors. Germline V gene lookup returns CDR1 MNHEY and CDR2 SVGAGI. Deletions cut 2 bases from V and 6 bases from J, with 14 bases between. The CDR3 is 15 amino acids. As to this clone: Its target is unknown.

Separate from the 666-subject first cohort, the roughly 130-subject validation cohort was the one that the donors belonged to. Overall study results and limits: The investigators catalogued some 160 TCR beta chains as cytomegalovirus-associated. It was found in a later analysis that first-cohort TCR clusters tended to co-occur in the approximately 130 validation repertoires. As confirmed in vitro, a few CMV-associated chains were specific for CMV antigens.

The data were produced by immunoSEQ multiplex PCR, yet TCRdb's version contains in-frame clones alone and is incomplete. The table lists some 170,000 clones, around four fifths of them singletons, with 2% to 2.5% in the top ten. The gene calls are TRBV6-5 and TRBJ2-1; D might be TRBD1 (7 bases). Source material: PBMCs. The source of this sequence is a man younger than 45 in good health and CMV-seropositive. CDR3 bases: TGTGCCAGCAGTTACATGGCGGGACAGCTCAATGAGCAGTTCTTC. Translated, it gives CASSYMAGQLNEQFF.